This TCR beta chain was recovered during a study of blood T cell repertoires in COVID-19. Study overall: Donors in the United States, Italy and Spain gave samples during acute or convalescent COVID-19. From T cells, B-cell-depleted T cells, or PBMCs came the material, which was cDNA or gDNA.

Germline lookup yields CDR1 MNHEY and CDR2 SMNVEV (reference sequence). Between the trimmed V and J ends, which lost 5 bases and 0 bases, there was a span of 8 bases. The CDR3 contains 14 residues. In the source study's methods: Nucleated cell counts were estimated from reference gene primer amplification. Generated by immunoSEQ multiplex PCR, the TCRdb table keeps only in-frame clones and is missing some. For V, J and clone size, that table is used; D and trimming come from the DNA. The repertoire consists of more than 95,000 clones, with roughly 91% occurring once and the leading ten covering less than 6.5%.

The origin of this receptor is a human donor in a cohort sampled during active COVID-19. The chain is built from TRBV27 and TRBJ2-4, with D perhaps matching TRBD2 (6 bases). The sequenced material came from peripheral blood. CDR3 region: CASSGGLAKNIQYF. Here the CDR3 DNA reads TGTGCCAGCAGTGGGGGACTAGCCAAAAACATTCAGTACTTC.